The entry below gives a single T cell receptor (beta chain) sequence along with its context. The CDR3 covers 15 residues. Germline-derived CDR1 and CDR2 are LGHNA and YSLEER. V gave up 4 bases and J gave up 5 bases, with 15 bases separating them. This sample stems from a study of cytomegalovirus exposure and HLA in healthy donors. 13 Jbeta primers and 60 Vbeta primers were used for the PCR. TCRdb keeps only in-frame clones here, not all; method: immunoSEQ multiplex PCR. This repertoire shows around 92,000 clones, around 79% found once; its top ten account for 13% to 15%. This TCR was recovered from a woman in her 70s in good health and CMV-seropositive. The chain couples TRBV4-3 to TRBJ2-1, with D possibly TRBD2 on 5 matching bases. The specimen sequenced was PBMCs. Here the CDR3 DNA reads TGCGCCAGCAGCCTTGGAGCGGTGGCCAACAATGAGCAGTTCTTC. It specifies CASSLGAVANNEQFF.